One T cell receptor beta chain is described in this entry. The data were produced by immunoSEQ multiplex PCR, yet TCRdb's version contains in-frame clones alone and is incomplete. The table includes under 500,000 clones, around 89% detected once. V lost 4 bases, J lost 13 bases, and 22 bases lay in between. Looked up from germline, CDR1 is MDHEN and CDR2 is SYDVKM. The CDR3 consists of 14 residues. This entry is derived from a study of blood T cell repertoires in COVID-19. This receptor was obtained from a man aged 25-40 years who had recovered from COVID-19. Sequenced input: PBMCs or T cells enriched from blood (not recorded which). The chain has TRBV28 and TRBJ1-1; D remains unclear. The CDR3 bases are TGTGCCAGCAGTTACGACGCCCGATCTTTAGGAGGTTTCTTT. It is translated as CASSYDARSLGGFF.